These 6 T cell receptor beta chains came from one sample sequenced in a study of blood T cell repertoires in COVID-19. The repertoire was sequenced with immunoSEQ multiplex PCR; TCRdb's copy has only in-frame clones and lacks some. The repertoire holds about 120,000 clones, with roughly 88% as singletons. The specimen was peripheral blood. These TCRs come from a man aged 35-49 years with acute or convalescent COVID-19.

CDR3 sequence (DNA): TGTGCCAGCAGCTTTGCCGGGGAGCTGTTTTTT. Translated, it gives CASSFAGELFF. J is TRBJ2-2 and V is TRBV12-3 or TRBV12-4, with D unresolved. V lost 6 bases to trimming and J lost 6 bases, with 5 bases between them. The CDR3 spans 11 residues.

The chain combines TRBV10-1 with TRBJ1-1; no clear D. Trimming left V 3 bases short and J 8 bases short, with 10 bases between. Germline-derived CDR1 and CDR2 are WNHNN and SYGVQD (reference sequence). The CDR3 extends over 12 amino acids. CDR3 sequence reads: CASSEFGQEAFF. The DNA for the CDR3 is TGCGCCAGCAGTGAATTTGGGCAAGAAGCTTTCTTT.

The V and J genes are TRBV19 and TRBJ2-7; D is perhaps TRBD1 (6 bases). The CDR3 has 13 amino acids. The germline CDR1 and CDR2 sequences are LNHDA and SQIVND (reference sequence). The germline V and J ends were trimmed by 4 bases and 5 bases, with 12 bases remaining between them. CDR3 sequence (DNA): TGTGCCAGTAGTAGGGACACCGGCCACGAGCAGTACTTC. Its protein product is CASSRDTGHEQYF.

The chain is built from TRBV5-5 and TRBJ1-2; no definite D call. The CDR3 length is 16 residues. Deletions cut 6 bases from V and 3 bases from J, with 21 bases between. Germline V gives CDR1 SGHKS, CDR2 YYEKEE (reference sequence). Written as DNA, the CDR3 is TGTGCCAGCACGCGGGTACCCCAGACATTTGACTATGGCTACACCTTC. This encodes CASTRVPQTFDYGYTF.

The V call is TRBV12-5, the J call TRBJ1-1, with 11 bases fitting TRBD1. There are 15 residues in the CDR3. After removal of 4 bases from V and 1 base from J, the junction contained 2 bases not matched to a gene. Germline CDR1 reads LGHNT; CDR2 reads FRNRAP. The CDR3 loop is CASGWTGGRNTEAFF. CDR3 DNA sequence: TGTGCTAGTGGTTGGACAGGGGGCAGGAACACTGAAGCTTTCTTT.

The chain has TRBV30 and TRBJ1-5, with a weak D call TRBD1 (5 bases). V lost 2 bases to trimming and J lost 0 bases, with 11 bases between them. This CDR3 is built from 15 residues. CDR1 is GTSNPN, CDR2 SVGIG, per germline (reference sequence). The CDR3 nucleotides are TGTGCCTGGAGTCTCCCAGGGCCTAGCAATCAGCCCCAGCATTTT. Residues: CAWSLPGPSNQPQHF.